The T cell receptor (beta chain) under discussion was sequenced for a study of T-cell reconstitution after alpha-beta-depleted transplantation in children. With regard to this clonotype: A much larger clone is a single base away; this may be a read error.

During its preparation, the TCRbeta library received unique molecular identifiers. TCRdb reanalysed the PCR reads using MiXCR and keeps one entry per CDR3 protein. The top ten hold around 2.8% of the sample, which has 200,000 to 250,000 distinct CDR3 sequences, approximately 12% seen once. Sequences were derived from PBMCs from the stem cell graft donor, sampled from the stem cell graft. The sequence came from a human donor who donated a stem cell graft to a child with acute lymphoblastic leukemia.

The chain's CDR3 is CATSLSPIQPQHF. For the CDR3, the DNA is TGCGCCACCAGCTTGTCTCCGATTCAGCCCCAGCATTTT. This chain connects TRBV5-1 to TRBJ1-5; D is unclear. The CDR3 sequence is 13 residues long. Looked up from germline, CDR1 is SGHRS and CDR2 is YFSETQ.